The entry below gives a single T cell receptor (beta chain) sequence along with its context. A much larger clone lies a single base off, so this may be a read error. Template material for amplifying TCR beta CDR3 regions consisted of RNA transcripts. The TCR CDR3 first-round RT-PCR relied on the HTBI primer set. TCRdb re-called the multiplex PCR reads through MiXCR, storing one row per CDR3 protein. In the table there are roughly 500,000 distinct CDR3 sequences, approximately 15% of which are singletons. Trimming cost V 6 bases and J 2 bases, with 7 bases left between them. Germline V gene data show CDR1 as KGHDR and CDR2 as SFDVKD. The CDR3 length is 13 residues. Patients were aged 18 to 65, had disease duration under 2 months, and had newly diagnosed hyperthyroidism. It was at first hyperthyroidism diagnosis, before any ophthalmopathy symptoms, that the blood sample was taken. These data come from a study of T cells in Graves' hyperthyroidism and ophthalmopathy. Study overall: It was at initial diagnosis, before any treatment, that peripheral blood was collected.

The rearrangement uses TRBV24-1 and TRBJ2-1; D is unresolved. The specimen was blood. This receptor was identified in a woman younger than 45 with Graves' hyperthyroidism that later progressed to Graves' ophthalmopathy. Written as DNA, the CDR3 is TGTGCCACCAGTTCTCTTACCTACAATGAGCAGTTCTTC. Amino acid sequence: CATSSLTYNEQFF.